Below are 16 T cell receptor beta chains sequenced from a single sample in a study of T cells after yellow fever vaccination. Via MiXCR, TCRdb re-called the 5' RACE reads, giving one row per CDR3 protein. Among fewer than 350,000 distinct CDR3 sequences listed, approximately 3.8% were seen once. The sequencing used PBMCs, collected on the day of the yellow fever booster vaccination. The receptors shown here come from a man between 18 and 29 years old who received the YFV17D yellow fever vaccine.

This clonotype came up many times. This chain links TRBV7-2 with TRBJ2-4; tentatively, D is TRBD1 (6 bases). Germline CDR1 and CDR2: SGHTA and FQGNSA. CDR3 size: 14 residues. With 5 bases removed from V and 9 bases from J, the gap between germline ends came to 17 bases. DNA of the CDR3: TGTGCCAGCAGCCCCGAGACAGGTCCTGGCATTCAGTACTTC. It is translated as CASSPETGPGIQYF.

This chain joins TRBV21-1 and TRBJ2-7; the table assigns TRBD2, which was not confirmed against the DNA. TRBV21-1 corresponds to a pseudogene. The CDR3 totals 12 residues. The CDR3: CASRGLSYEQYF. In nucleotides, the CDR3 is TGTGCCAGCAGGGGACTTTCCTACGAGCAGTACTTC.

This clonotype was observed at least ten times. The chain uses TRBV24-1 and TRBJ2-1; no firm D call. V lost 3 bases and J lost 6, with 8 bases in between. The CDR3 is made up of 13 amino acids. The germline CDR1 and CDR2 sequences are KGHDR and SFDVKD. The CDR3 sequence: CATSDGNVNEQFF. CDR3 in DNA: TGTGCCACCAGTGATGGGAACGTCAATGAGCAGTTCTTC.

This clonotype was counted at least ten times. The V and J genes are TRBV11-2 and TRBJ1-4; D is ambiguous. CDR1 and CDR2 from the germline V gene are SGHAT and FQNNGV. The length of the CDR3 is 15 residues. Trimming left V 1 base short and J 3 bases short, with 9 bases between. DNA for the CDR3: TGTGCCAGCAGCTTAGTTTGGGAGGCTAATGAAAAACTGTTTTTT. This codes for CASSLVWEANEKLFF.

This chain links TRBV24-1 with TRBJ2-1, with 7 positions matching TRBD1. The CDR3 has 14 residues. Losses at the gene ends were 6 bases for V and 1 base for J; bases not matched to a gene: 2. The germline V gene has CDR1 KGHDR and CDR2 SFDVKD. The CDR3 here is CATSNRGSYNEQFF. CDR3 sequence (DNA): TGTGCCACCAGTAACAGGGGATCCTACAATGAGCAGTTCTTC.

This clonotype was seen many times. This chain uses TRBV7-6 with TRBJ2-2; D gene uncertain. From germline, CDR1 is SGHVS and CDR2 FNYEAQ. The ends were cut back, 1 base at V and 3 bases at J, with 9 bases in the middle. This CDR3 has 15 amino acids. The CDR3 region has the DNA TGTGCCAGCAGCTTAGTTTCCGATCACACCGGGGAGCTGTTTTTT. It yields the protein CASSLVSDHTGELFF.

This clonotype was detected many times. The rearrangement links TRBV4-3 to TRBJ2-3; a possible D gene is TRBD1 (5 bases). Germline CDR1 is LGHNA and CDR2 is YSLEER. This CDR3 is 15 amino acids long. Trimming cost V 1 base and J 1 base, with 9 bases left between them. The DNA for the CDR3 is TGCGCCAGCAGCCAAGTTGGGGCAGGCACAGATACGCAGTATTTT. Its translation: CASSQVGAGTDTQYF.

In this sample, this clonotype turned up many times. This sequence joins TRBV5-6 and TRBJ2-1; 9 bases are shared with TRBD2. CDR1 and CDR2 (germline): SGHDT, YYEEEE. The CDR3 has 15 amino acids. Trimming cost V 4 bases and J 4 bases; bases outside gene matches: 6. CDR3 in amino acids: CASSPTSGLYNEQFF. The DNA of the CDR3 is TGTGCCAGCAGCCCGACTAGCGGCCTATACAATGAGCAGTTCTTC.

In DNA form, the CDR3 reads TGTGCCAGCAGCAGGCCCGGAAGGGGAAAAGAGTCCTACAATGAGCAGTTCTTC. Its protein is CASSRPGRGKESYNEQFF. The genes are TRBV7-9 and TRBJ2-1, with D possibly matching TRBD1 (5 bases). V was clipped by 5 bases and J by 1 base, with 21 bases between them. The CDR3 consists of 18 residues. CDR1 is SEHNR and CDR2 is FQNEAQ in the germline V gene (reference sequence).

Many counts were recorded for this clonotype. V gene TRBV7-9 combines with J gene TRBJ2-5; D possibly corresponds to TRBD1 (6 bases). The CDR3 has 16 amino acids. Germline V gives CDR1 SEHNR, CDR2 FQNEAQ (reference sequence). V lost 1 base to trimming and J lost 2 bases, with 14 bases between them. In DNA, the CDR3 is TGTGCCAGCAGCTTAGTGGCCAAAACAGGGCAAGAGACCCAGTACTTC. Translating it yields CASSLVAKTGQETQYF.

This clonotype was counted ten times or more. The CDR3 nucleotides are TGCGCCAGCAGCCCCGGACGTAGCACAGATACGCAGTATTTT. Its protein product is CASSPGRSTDTQYF. The chain is built from TRBV5-1 and TRBJ2-3; D gene uncertain. CDR1 is SGHRS and CDR2 is YFSETQ in the germline V gene. This CDR3 is built from 14 residues. Between the trimmed V and J ends, which lost 4 bases and 0 bases, there was a span of 9 bases.

This clonotype has at least ten counts. The chain couples TRBV4-2 to TRBJ2-1, with 9 bases aligning to TRBD2. The V segment lost 1 base and the J segment 5 bases; nucleotides outside the gene matches: 3. This CDR3 has 15 residues. Germline V CDR1 and CDR2: LGHNA, YNFKEQ. Written as DNA, the CDR3 is TGTGCCAGCAGCCAAGGACTAGCGGACGACAATGAGCAGTTCTTC. Translating it yields CASSQGLADDNEQFF.

A few counts support this clonotype. The chain couples TRBV7-9 to TRBJ1-5, with TRBD1 matching 7 bases. CDR3 length: 15 residues. CDR1 SEHNR and CDR2 FQNEAQ come from the germline V gene (reference sequence). V was pared by 5 bases and J by 4 bases, with 8 bases of the junction left unmatched. The CDR3 DNA sequence: TGTGCCAGCAGCCCCGGGACAGTACCTAATCAGCCCCAGCATTTT. It is translated as CASSPGTVPNQPQHF.

This clonotype was counted ten times or more. The V gene is TRBV11-2, the J gene TRBJ2-3; D unresolved. The V gene's germline CDR1 is SGHAT and CDR2 FQNNGV. The CDR3 consists of 12 residues. V was trimmed by 5 bases and J by 6 bases, leaving 9 bases between them. CDR3 bases: TGTGCCAGCAGCCCTCAGGAGGATACGCAGTATTTT. It specifies CASSPQEDTQYF.

This clonotype was seen at least ten times. The chain uses TRBV20-1 and TRBJ2-5; D tentatively reads TRBD1 or TRBD2 (5 bases each). The V gene lost 1 base and the J gene lost 4 bases, with 10 bases spanning the gap. The CDR3 is 13 amino acids. The germline gives CDR1 DFQATT, CDR2 SNEGSKA (reference sequence). The CDR3 here is CSARADGGETQYF. The CDR3 DNA sequence: TGCAGTGCTAGAGCGGATGGGGGAGAGACCCAGTACTTC.

In its sample, this clonotype was seen a few times. V gene TRBV2 combines with J gene TRBJ2-2; maybe TRBD2 (6 bases). CDR1 and CDR2 from the germline V gene are SNHLY and FYNNEI. There are 13 residues in the CDR3. Trimming left V 8 bases short and J 1 base short, with 8 bases between. The CDR3 is CASWGGNTGELFF. The CDR3 DNA reads TGTGCCAGCTGGGGAGGGAACACCGGGGAGCTGTTTTTT.